Presented here are 10 T cell receptor beta chains from one specimen sequenced in a study of blood T cell repertoires in COVID-19 (TCRdb year 2020). The library was obtained by the immunoSEQ multiplex PCR assay. TCRdb took this table from immuneACCESS and kept in-frame rearrangements with V and J called. Such tables lack part of the clones; where checked against another copy, unresolved V genes explain under half of the gap, and the rest is unexplained. This sample has about 250,000 clones in its table, and 80% to 90% of those were observed once. 2.5% to 3.5% of the sample is in the top ten clones. The sample was peripheral blood. The receptors were gathered from a young woman with active or convalescent COVID-19.

This rearrangement joins TRBV9 to TRBJ1-1, with 9 positions matching TRBD1. The V segment lost 3 bases and the J segment 6 bases; nucleotides outside the gene matches: 6. Germline V gene data show CDR1 as SGDLS and CDR2 as YYNGEE. This CDR3 has 14 residues. CDR3 region: CASSGTGGAAEAFF. CDR3 nucleotides: TGTGCCAGCAGCGGAACAGGGGGCGCCGCTGAAGCTTTCTTT. The full variable domain, in which reference TRBV9 and TRBJ1-1 provide the parts outside the CDR3, is DSGVTQTPKHLITATGQRVTLRCSPRSGDLSVYWYQQSLDQGLQFLIQYYNGEERAKGNILERFSAQQFPDLHSELNLSSLELGDSALYFCASSGTGGAAEAFFGQGTRLTVV.

This chain joins TRBV5-1 and TRBJ1-1; the D gene is possibly TRBD1 (6 bases). Germline V gene sequence: CDR1 SGHRS, CDR2 YFSETQ. The CDR3 is 17 amino acids. The V end was cut by 5 bases, the J end by 0 bases, with 20 bases between. The chain's CDR3 is CASRRIFGDMVNTEAFF. In DNA form, the CDR3 reads TGCGCCAGCAGACGAATTTTTGGGGACATGGTGAACACTGAAGCTTTCTTT.

The rearrangement uses TRBV30 and TRBJ2-3; D gene ambiguous. The CDR3 length is 12 residues. Germline loops: CDR1 GTSNPN, CDR2 SVGIG (reference sequence). V was shortened by 8 bases and J by 4 bases, with 13 bases between the two germline ends. CDR3 sequence (DNA): TGTGCCAGTACTTCAGGTGCAGATACGCAGTATTTT. Protein product: CASTSGADTQYF.

To note about this clone: One junction end disagrees with the germline gene, perhaps due to a read error. V and J are TRBV5-6 and TRBJ2-7; 7 nucleotides align to TRBD1. The V gene's germline CDR1 is SGHDT and CDR2 YYEEEE. The CDR3 spans 13 residues. CDR3 nucleotide sequence: TGTGCCAGCACCCGGGACAGCACCTACGGGCAGTACTTC. Residues: CASTRDSTYGQYF.

There are a few counts of this clone. V is TRBV15 and J is TRBJ2-7, with D possibly TRBD1 on 5 matching bases. There are 14 residues in the CDR3. V shed 3 bases and J shed 2 bases, with 11 bases lying between them. Germline V gene lookup returns CDR1 LNHNV and CDR2 YYDKDF (reference sequence). The CDR3 bases are TGTGCCACCAGCAGGCGACAGAGTCCCTACGAGCAGTACTTC. It yields the protein CATSRRQSPYEQYF.

The chain uses TRBV27 and TRBJ2-7; TRBD1 is a possible D gene (6 bases). Germline V gene lookup returns CDR1 MNHEY and CDR2 SMNVEV (reference sequence). Trimming stripped 6 bases from V and 5 bases from J, with 11 bases between. This CDR3 is built from 12 residues. The CDR3 sequence is CASSLNRDEQYF. CDR3 nucleotides: TGTGCCAGCAGCTTAAACAGGGACGAGCAGTACTTC.

This rearrangement joins TRBV5-4 to TRBJ2-3; 7 bases fit TRBD2. Looked up from germline, CDR1 is SGHNT and CDR2 is YYREEE (reference sequence). V was clipped by 2 bases and J by 1 base; unmatched bases: 4. This CDR3 contains 15 residues. This CDR3 reads CASSLVSGRTDTQYF. The CDR3, as DNA: TGTGCCAGCAGCTTAGTTAGCGGGCGCACAGATACGCAGTATTTT.

V and J are TRBV5-6 and TRBJ1-1; maybe TRBD1 (5 bases). Germline V gene sequence: CDR1 SGHDT, CDR2 YYEEEE. The CDR3 loop spans 14 amino acids. The germline V and J ends were trimmed by 0 bases and 6 bases, with 12 bases remaining between them. The CDR3 loop reads CASSLGQGISEAFF. The CDR3 DNA reads as TGTGCCAGCAGCTTGGGCCAGGGAATTTCTGAAGCTTTCTTT.

The chain recombines TRBV3-1 (or the pseudogene TRBV3-2) with TRBJ2-1; no definite D call. Trimming removed 8 bases from V and 0 bases from J, with 20 bases in between. This CDR3 comprises 17 residues. Per germline, CDR1 LGHDT and CDR2 YNNKEL (reference sequence). CDR3 region: CASATSIGALSYNEQFF. The CDR3 nucleotides are TGTGCCAGCGCCACCTCCATCGGAGCCCTCTCCTACAATGAGCAGTTCTTC.

The genes are TRBV19 and TRBJ2-7, with TRBD2 matching over 13 bases. The CDR3 covers 17 residues. J gave up 7 bases and V 6 bases, and 15 bases lay outside the gene matches. Germline V CDR1 and CDR2: LNHDA, SQIVND (reference sequence). CDR3 nucleotides: TGTGCCAGTAGCAAAATCGGGACTAGCGGGGCCCCTTGGGAGCAGTACTTC. Its protein product is CASSKIGTSGAPWEQYF.